The clone carrying this TCR beta chain occurred many times. This sample was taken from a study of control samples from healthy donors and cancer patients. The CDR3 is 19 amino acids. Germline V lookup: CDR1 LNHDA, CDR2 SQIVND (reference sequence). Losses at the gene ends were 5 bases for V and 2 bases for J; bases not matched to a gene: 14. Sequenced by immunoSEQ multiplex PCR; TCRdb stores in-frame clones only, minus some. The sample yields some 98,000 clones, roughly 84% seen once. J is TRBJ1-4 and V is TRBV19, with 10 bases aligning to TRBD1. Specimen: PBMCs. This clonotype was obtained from a man aged 65-85 years with lung cancer. CDR3 amino acids: CASSFWDRGLVRTNEKLFF. CDR3 nucleotides: TGTGCCAGTAGTTTCTGGGACAGGGGACTTGTGAGGACTAATGAAAAACTGTTTTTT.